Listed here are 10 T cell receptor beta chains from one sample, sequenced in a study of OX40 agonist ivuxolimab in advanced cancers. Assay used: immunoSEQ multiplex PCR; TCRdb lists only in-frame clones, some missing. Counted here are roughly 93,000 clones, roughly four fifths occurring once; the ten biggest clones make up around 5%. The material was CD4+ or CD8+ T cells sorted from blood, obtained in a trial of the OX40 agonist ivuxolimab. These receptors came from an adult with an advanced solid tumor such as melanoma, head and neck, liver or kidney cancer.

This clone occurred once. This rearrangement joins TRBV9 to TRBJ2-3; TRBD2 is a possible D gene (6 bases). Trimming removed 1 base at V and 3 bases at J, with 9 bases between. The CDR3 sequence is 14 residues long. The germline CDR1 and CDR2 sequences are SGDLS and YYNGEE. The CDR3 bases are TGTGCCAGCAGCGTAAACCTAGCGACAGATACGCAGTATTTT. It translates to CASSVNLATDTQYF.

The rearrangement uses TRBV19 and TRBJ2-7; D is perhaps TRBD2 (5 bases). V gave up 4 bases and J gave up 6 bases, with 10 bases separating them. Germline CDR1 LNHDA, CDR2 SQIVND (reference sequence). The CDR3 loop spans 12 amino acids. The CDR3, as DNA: TGTGCCAGTAGTAACGGACGGGGCGAGCAGTACTTC. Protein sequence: CASSNGRGEQYF.

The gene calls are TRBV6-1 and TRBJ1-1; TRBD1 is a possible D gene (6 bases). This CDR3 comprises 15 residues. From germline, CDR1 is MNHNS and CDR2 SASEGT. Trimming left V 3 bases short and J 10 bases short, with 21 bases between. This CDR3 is CASSERQDMFGRAFF. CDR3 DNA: TGTGCCAGCAGTGAGAGACAGGATATGTTCGGTCGAGCTTTCTTT.

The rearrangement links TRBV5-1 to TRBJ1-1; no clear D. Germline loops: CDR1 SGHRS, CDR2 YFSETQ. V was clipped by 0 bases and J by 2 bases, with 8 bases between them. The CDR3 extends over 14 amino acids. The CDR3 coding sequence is TGCGCCAGCAGCTTGGTACCCGGAAACACTGAAGCTTTCTTT. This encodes CASSLVPGNTEAFF.

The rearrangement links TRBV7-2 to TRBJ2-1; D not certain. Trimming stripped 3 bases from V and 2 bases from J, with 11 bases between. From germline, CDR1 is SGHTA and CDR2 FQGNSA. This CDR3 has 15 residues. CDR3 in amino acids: CASSLAPNPYNEQFF. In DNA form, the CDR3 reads TGTGCCAGCAGCTTGGCACCCAACCCCTACAATGAGCAGTTCTTC. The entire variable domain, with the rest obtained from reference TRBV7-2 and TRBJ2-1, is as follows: GAGVSQSPSNKVTEKGKDVELRCDPISGHTALYWYRQSLGQGLEFLIYFQGNSAPDKSGLPSDRFSAERTGGSVSTLTIQRTQQEDSAVYLCASSLAPNPYNEQFFGPGTRLTVL.

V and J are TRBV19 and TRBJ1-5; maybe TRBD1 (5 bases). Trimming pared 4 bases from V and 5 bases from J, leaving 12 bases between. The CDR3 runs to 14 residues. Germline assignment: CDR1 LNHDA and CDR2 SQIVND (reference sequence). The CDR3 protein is CASSTPGGYQPQHF. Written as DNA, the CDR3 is TGTGCCAGTAGTACCCCGGGGGGGTATCAGCCCCAGCATTTT.

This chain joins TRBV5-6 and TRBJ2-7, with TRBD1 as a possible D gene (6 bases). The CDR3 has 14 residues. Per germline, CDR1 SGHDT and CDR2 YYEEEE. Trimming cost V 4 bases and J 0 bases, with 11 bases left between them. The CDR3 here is CASSRTEISYEQYF. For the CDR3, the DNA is TGTGCCAGCAGCAGGACAGAGATCTCCTACGAGCAGTACTTC. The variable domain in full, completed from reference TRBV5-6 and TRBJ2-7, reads DAGVTQSPTHLIKTRGQQVTLRCSPKSGHDTVSWYQQALGQGPQFIFQYYEEEERQRGNFPDRFSGHQFPNYSSELNVNALLLGDSALYLCASSRTEISYEQYFGPGTRLTVT.

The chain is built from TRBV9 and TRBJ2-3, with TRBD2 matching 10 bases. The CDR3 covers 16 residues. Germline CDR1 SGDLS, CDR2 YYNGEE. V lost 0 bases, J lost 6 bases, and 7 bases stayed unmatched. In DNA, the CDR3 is TGTGCCAGCAGCGTAGTCGCTAGCGGGAGCGCGGATACGCAGTATTTT. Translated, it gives CASSVVASGSADTQYF.

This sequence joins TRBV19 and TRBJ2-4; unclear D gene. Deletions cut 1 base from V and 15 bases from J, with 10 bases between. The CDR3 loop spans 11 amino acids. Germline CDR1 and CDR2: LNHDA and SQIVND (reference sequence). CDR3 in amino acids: CASSIVAFWYF. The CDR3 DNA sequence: TGTGCCAGTAGTATAGTGGCGTTTTGGTACTTC.

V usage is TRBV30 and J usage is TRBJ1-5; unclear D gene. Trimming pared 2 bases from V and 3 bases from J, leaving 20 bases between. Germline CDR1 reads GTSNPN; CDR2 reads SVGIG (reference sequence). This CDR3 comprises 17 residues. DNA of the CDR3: TGTGCCTGGAGTCCCTACGATCTTCCCGGCCCCAATCAGCCCCAGCATTTT. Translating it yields CAWSPYDLPGPNQPQHF.